These 21 T cell receptor beta chains were sequenced from one sample in a study of cytomegalovirus exposure and HLA in healthy donors. Sequenced by immunoSEQ multiplex PCR; TCRdb stores in-frame clones only, minus some. Of around 300,000 clones listed, 87% are singletons. Sequencing used PBMCs. Source of these receptors: a woman aged 25-40 years in good health and CMV-seropositive.

This clone was seen just once. The chain links TRBV28 to TRBJ1-5; a possible D gene is TRBD1 (5 bases). With 6 bases removed from V and 0 bases from J, the gap between germline ends came to 12 bases. The CDR3 length is 15 residues. Germline-derived CDR1 and CDR2 are MDHEN and SYDVKM. Here the CDR3 DNA reads TGTGCCAGCAGGAAAAGGGGTGATAGCAATCAGCCCCAGCATTTT. Translation gives CASRKRGDSNQPQHF. The full variable domain, in which reference TRBV28 and TRBJ1-5 provide the parts outside the CDR3, is DVKVTQSSRYLVKRTGEKVFLECVQDMDHENMFWYRQDPGLGLRLIYFSYDVKMKEKGDIPEGYSVSREKKERFSLILESASTNQTSMYLCASRKRGDSNQPQHFGDGTRLSIL.

This sequence joins TRBV11-3 and TRBJ2-2; TRBD1 is a possible D gene (5 bases). Looked up from germline, CDR1 is SGHNT and CDR2 is YENEEA. Trimming removed 6 bases from V and 4 bases from J, with 15 bases in between. CDR3 size: 15 residues. This chain's CDR3 is CASSIQAESTGELFF. For the CDR3, the DNA is TGTGCCAGCAGTATACAGGCAGAAAGCACCGGGGAGCTGTTTTTT.

The V call is TRBV6-1, the J call TRBJ2-7; weak D call: TRBD1 (5 bases). This CDR3 has 16 amino acids. The germline V gene has CDR1 MNHNS and CDR2 SASEGT. V dropped 3 bases and J dropped 4 bases, with 19 bases sitting between them. The CDR3 sequence: CASSDPSGWGGYEQYF. The CDR3 bases are TGTGCCAGCAGTGATCCTTCAGGGTGGGGTGGATACGAGCAGTACTTC.

The genes are TRBV7-9 and TRBJ2-1; 7 positions match TRBD1. This CDR3 comprises 16 residues. V lost 5 bases to trimming and J lost 3 bases; unmatched junction nucleotides: 10. Germline lookup yields CDR1 SEHNR and CDR2 FQNEAQ (reference sequence). The CDR3 sequence: CASSLNGQVGYNEQFF. Written as DNA, the CDR3 is TGTGCCAGCAGCCTCAATGGACAGGTGGGCTACAATGAGCAGTTCTTC.

The chain has TRBV9 and TRBJ2-5; either TRBD1 or TRBD2 may fit D (5 bases each). The germline V gene encodes CDR1 SGDLS and CDR2 YYNGEE. The CDR3 sequence is 16 residues long. Trimming removed 3 bases at V and 1 base at J, with 16 bases between. CDR3 sequence: CASSAQTGTLQETQYF. In nucleotides, the CDR3 is TGTGCCAGCAGCGCCCAGACCGGGACCCTCCAAGAGACCCAGTACTTC.

The chain employs TRBV27 and TRBJ2-7; D might be TRBD2 (6 bases). CDR1 MNHEY and CDR2 SMNVEV come from the germline V gene (reference sequence). Trimming removed 3 bases from V and 0 bases from J, with 21 bases in between. This CDR3 is built from 18 residues. CDR3 amino acids: CASSFRMLGSGSSYEQYF. CDR3 DNA: TGTGCCAGCAGTTTTCGAATGTTGGGTAGCGGTAGCTCCTACGAGCAGTACTTC.

This clone was seen more than once but under ten times. The CDR3, as DNA: TGTGCCATCAATTGGCGGGGAAACACCGGGGAGCTGTTTTTT. This codes for CAINWRGNTGELFF. The J gene is TRBJ2-2, the V gene TRBV10-3; the D gene is possibly TRBD2 (6 bases). The germline CDR1 and CDR2 sequences are ENHRY and SYGVKD. This CDR3 comprises 14 residues. Deletions cut 7 bases from V and 2 bases from J, with 11 bases between.

This clone was recorded only once. The chain combines TRBV4-1 with TRBJ2-2; TRBD1 matches at 9 bases. J was trimmed by 5 bases and V by 4 bases; bases with no gene match: 8. Looked up from germline, CDR1 is MGHRA and CDR2 is YSYEKL. The CDR3 runs to 16 residues. The CDR3: CASSPVQGAATGELFF. In nucleotides, the CDR3 is TGCGCCAGCAGCCCGGTACAGGGGGCCGCTACCGGGGAGCTGTTTTTT.

The genes are TRBV18 and TRBJ2-2; maybe TRBD1 (5 bases). Germline lookup yields CDR1 KGHSH and CDR2 LQKENI. Trimming cost V 3 bases and J 1 base, with 15 bases left between them. The length of the CDR3 is 17 residues. CDR3: CASSPTRQILNTGELFF. The CDR3 DNA reads TGTGCCAGCTCACCGACCCGACAGATACTGAACACCGGGGAGCTGTTTTTT.

The chain employs TRBV28 and TRBJ2-3; 10 positions agree with TRBD2. The CDR3 is 16 amino acids. V lost 6 bases, J lost 5 bases, and 11 bases stayed unmatched. The germline gives CDR1 MDHEN, CDR2 SYDVKM. CDR3 bases: TGTGCCAGCAGCACTTTAGCGGGAGGTTCCGGAGATACGCAGTATTTT. Its translation: CASSTLAGGSGDTQYF.

The chain's CDR3 is CASSRTGLTDTQYF. The CDR3 DNA follows: TGTGCCAGCAGTCGGACAGGGTTGACAGATACGCAGTATTTT. This rearrangement joins TRBV27 to TRBJ2-3, with 8 positions matching TRBD1. From germline, CDR1 is MNHEY and CDR2 SMNVEV (reference sequence). V gave up 5 bases and J gave up 3 bases; unmatched junction bases: 4. This CDR3 contains 14 residues.

V usage is TRBV5-1 and J usage is TRBJ1-2; no firm D call. Looked up from germline, CDR1 is SGHRS and CDR2 is YFSETQ. The V and J ends lost 3 bases and 1 base respectively, with 10 bases between them. The CDR3 runs to 14 residues. CDR3 DNA: TGCGCCAGCAGCTCCCAGACGGATAACTATGGCTACACCTTC. This codes for CASSSQTDNYGYTF.

CDR3 DNA sequence: TGTGCCAGCAGCTTGGGATATCGGGCAGGGTCCGAGCAGTACTTC. Translated: CASSLGYRAGSEQYF. V gene TRBV5-6 combines with J gene TRBJ2-7; possibly TRBD1 for D (5 bases). The CDR3 runs to 15 residues. Per germline, CDR1 SGHDT and CDR2 YYEEEE. Trimming removed 0 bases from V and 6 bases from J, with 16 bases in between.

The V call is TRBV27, the J call TRBJ2-3; a possible D gene is TRBD2 (5 bases). Trimming shortened V by 5 bases and J by 8 bases, and 11 bases separated the two germline ends. CDR1 is MNHEY and CDR2 is SMNVEV in the germline V gene (reference sequence). The length of the CDR3 is 12 residues. Here the CDR3 reads CASSLAVGTQYF. In DNA, the CDR3 is TGTGCCAGCAGTCTAGCAGTTGGTACGCAGTATTTT.

This chain joins TRBV7-8 and TRBJ2-7, with a tentative D call TRBD1 (5 bases). V lost 5 bases and J 4 bases, leaving 21 bases between the germline ends. The CDR3 runs 16 residues. The germline CDR1 and CDR2 sequences are SGHVS and FQNEAQ. The CDR3 nucleotides are TGTGCCAGCAGCGAACTTTCGTCAGGGATGGGGTACGAGCAGTACTTC. It translates to CASSELSSGMGYEQYF.

This clone came up a few times. This rearrangement joins TRBV14 to TRBJ2-3; TRBD2 matches 8 bases. J gave up 3 bases and V 3 bases, and 11 bases lay outside the gene matches. The CDR3 is 17 amino acids. Germline V CDR1 and CDR2: SGHDN, FVKESK. CDR3 region: CASSHNSPGLVTDTQYF. Written as DNA, the CDR3 is TGTGCCAGCAGCCACAACTCACCGGGACTAGTAACAGATACGCAGTATTTT.

This clone has a handful of counts. V is TRBV5-6 and J is TRBJ2-1, with TRBD2 matching 13 bases. The ends lost 4 bases at V and 2 bases at J; junction bases unmatched: 6. In germline, CDR1 is SGHDT, CDR2 YYEEEE. The CDR3 sequence is 17 residues long. The CDR3 loop reads CASSLRLAGGPYNEQFF. The DNA for the CDR3 is TGTGCCAGCAGCCTCCGACTAGCGGGGGGACCCTACAATGAGCAGTTCTTC.

The V and J genes are TRBV30 and TRBJ2-4, with 12 bases identical to TRBD2. J was trimmed by 7 bases and V by 0 bases; bases with no gene match: 10. The CDR3 is made up of 17 amino acids. Germline CDR1 GTSNPN, CDR2 SVGIG (reference sequence). In DNA form, the CDR3 reads TGTGCCTGGAGTGTACCTCCGACTAGCGGGAGTTGGAACATTCAGTACTTC. Its protein is CAWSVPPTSGSWNIQYF.

The rearrangement uses TRBV5-4 and TRBJ2-7; no definite D call. The germline V and J ends were trimmed by 2 bases and 4 bases, with 13 bases remaining between them. This CDR3 is built from 14 residues. The germline gives CDR1 SGHNT, CDR2 YYREEE (reference sequence). The CDR3 DNA follows: TGTGCCAGCAGCTTTGACCTGGTGGGTTACGAGCAGTACTTC. Translated: CASSFDLVGYEQYF.

The rearrangement uses TRBV27 and TRBJ1-2, with D tentatively TRBD1 (5 bases). Per the germline V gene, CDR1 is MNHEY and CDR2 is SMNVEV (reference sequence). This CDR3 contains 15 residues. Trimming took 7 bases from V and 4 from J, leaving 19 bases between them. CDR3 in amino acids: CASNAGGARGYGYTF. CDR3 in DNA: TGTGCCAGCAACGCAGGTGGGGCGCGGGGCTATGGCTACACCTTC.

The V gene is TRBV21-1, the J gene TRBJ2-4; the table assigns TRBD1, which was not confirmed against the DNA. TRBV21-1 is termed a pseudogene. This CDR3 has 21 amino acids. The DNA for the CDR3 is TGTGCCAGCAGCAAATCCCAACCGGGACAATACTTGTCCCTAGCCAAAAACATTCAGTACTTC. This sequence encodes CASSKSQPGQYLSLAKNIQYF.